This TCR beta chain was obtained from a study of blood T cell repertoires in COVID-19. About the research overall: Researchers got acute and convalescent COVID-19 samples from the United States, Italy and Spain. PBMCs, B-cell-depleted T cells, or T cells were the source of the cDNA or gDNA that made up the material.

Germline trimming cut 0 bases from V and 2 bases from J; bases unmatched to any gene: 1. The CDR3 is made up of 16 amino acids. The germline gives CDR1 SGDLS, CDR2 YYNGEE. Methods used by the authors: From reference gene primer amplification, estimates of nucleated cell counts were derived. Data came from immunoSEQ multiplex PCR; TCRdb stores just in-frame clones and leaves some out. The DNA was the basis for D and trimming; V, J and clone size are from that table. This repertoire shows over 200,000 clones, around nine tenths found once; its top ten account for around 0.98%. Sequenced sample: peripheral blood. This TCR was recovered from a middle-aged woman who had recovered from COVID-19. This rearrangement joins TRBV9 to TRBJ2-3; 12 bases line up with TRBD2. The CDR3 loop reads CASSVGTSGTTDTQYF. The CDR3 bases are TGTGCCAGCAGCGTAGGGACTAGCGGGACCACAGATACGCAGTATTTT. Full variable domain (remainder filled in from reference TRBV9 and TRBJ2-3): DSGVTQTPKHLITATGQRVTLRCSPRSGDLSVYWYQQSLDQGLQFLIQYYNGEERAKGNILERFSAQQFPDLHSELNLSSLELGDSALYFCASSVGTSGTTDTQYFGPGTRLTVL.